Listed below are T cell receptor beta chains from one sample, sequenced in a study of T cells after yellow fever vaccination. TCRdb reprocessed the 5' RACE reads with MiXCR, giving one entry per CDR3 protein. The sample shows 320,000 or so distinct CDR3 sequences, roughly 8% of them seen only once. Sequencing used PBMCs, obtained around 45 days after the first yellow fever vaccination. Receptors originate from a man younger than 35 who received the YFV17D yellow fever vaccine. Each CDR3 is given with its conserved first and last residue. The D gene is left open where the match is weak. Size is stated for part of the rows, as once, few or many counts, or as a class when the clone is expanded.

J gene	V gene	D gene	clone size	CDR3 DNA	CDR3 protein
TRBJ2-5	TRBV5-1	TRBD2	many	TGCGCCAGCAGCTTGACGGGGGGAGAAGAGACCCAGTACTTC	CASSLTGGEETQYF
TRBJ2-7	TRBV11-2	NA	few	TGTGCCAGCAGCTTATCCAGGTACTCCTACGAGCAGTACTTC	CASSLSRYSYEQYF
TRBJ1-6	TRBV4-3	NA	few	TGCGCCAGCAGCCAAGACAGGGCTAATTCACCCCTCCACTTT	CASSQDRANSPLHF
TRBJ2-5	TRBV7-8	NA	NA	TGTGCCAGCACCCCGTGGGCCTCTCAAGAGACCCAGTACTTC	CASTPWASQETQYF
TRBJ1-6	TRBV7-9	NA	NA	TGTGCCAGCAGCTTTCGCGGGGCCGACTCCTATAATTCACCCCTCCACTTT	CASSFRGADSYNSPLHF
TRBJ1-1	TRBV5-1	TRBD1	many	TGCGCCAGCAGCTCCAATCCGGGACAGAAGGTTGAAGCTTTCTTT	CASSSNPGQKVEAFF
TRBJ2-2	TRBV7-6	NA	NA	TGTGCCAGCAGCTCCAGCGGTGGGGGGCCTATCACCGGGGAGCTGTTTTTT	CASSSSGGGPITGELFF
TRBJ2-1	TRBV12-3/TRBV12-4	NA	few	TGTGCCAGCAACTCACTACCCGGGACAAGGTGGGGAAATGAGCAGTTCTTC	CASNSLPGTRWGNEQFF
TRBJ2-3	TRBV11-1	NA	NA	TGTGCCAGCAGCCCCGAACTACCTACAGATACGCAGTATTTT	CASSPELPTDTQYF
TRBJ2-7	TRBV5-1	TRBD1	many	TGCGCCAGCAGCTGGGACAGGTCCTACGAGCAGTACTTC	CASSWDRSYEQYF
TRBJ2-1	TRBV11-2	TRBD1	many	TGTGCCAGCAGCTTAGAGCCGGGGACAGGGTTCGGCGTGAATGAGCAGTTCTTC	CASSLEPGTGFGVNEQFF
TRBJ2-3	TRBV7-2	TRBD2	few	TGTGCCAGCAGCTTAAGTACTAGCGGGTACACAGATACGCAGTATTTT	CASSLSTSGYTDTQYF
TRBJ1-6	TRBV6-1	NA	NA	TGTGCCAGCAGCCTATCCGGGACGGAGGATTCACCCCTCCACTTT	CASSLSGTEDSPLHF
TRBJ2-6	TRBV25-1	NA	few	TGTGCCAGCAGTGAACCTGTGGAACTCTCTGGGGCCAACGTCCTGACTTTC	CASSEPVELSGANVLTF
TRBJ1-1	TRBV5-1	NA	many	TGCGCCAGCAGCTTCGGGGGAGACACTGAAGCTTTCTTT	CASSFGGDTEAFF
TRBJ1-1	TRBV5-1	TRBD1	NA	TGCGCCAGCAGCTTGTGGAGGGGGCCGTCGGGCACTGAAGCTTTCTTT	CASSLWRGPSGTEAFF
TRBJ2-5	TRBV14	NA	NA	TGTGCCAGCAGCCAAGGTTTAGCGTCCCAGTACTTC	CASSQGLASQYF
TRBJ2-3	TRBV12-3/TRBV12-4	NA	few	TGTGCCAGCAGTTTGGGTAACCTACCCACAGATACGCAGTATTTT	CASSLGNLPTDTQYF
TRBJ2-4	TRBV20-1	TRBD2	few	TGCAGTGAGGGGCTAGCGGGGGGAAAAGCCAAAAACATTCAGTACTTC	CSEGLAGGKAKNIQYF
TRBJ2-5	TRBV6-1	TRBD2	NA	TGTGCCAGCAGTCCGGGACTAGCGGAATCCCAAGAGACCCAGTACTTC	CASSPGLAESQETQYF
TRBJ2-3	TRBV5-1	NA	many	TGCGCCAGCAGCCCGGACCGGTCCACAGATACGCAGTATTTT	CASSPDRSTDTQYF
TRBJ2-7	TRBV6-1	NA	few	TGTGCCAGCAGCGGGGGGGGGACAGGGAGACTCCACGAGCAGTACTTC	CASSGGGTGRLHEQYF
TRBJ2-4	TRBV7-2	NA	few	TGTGCCAGCAGCTTCCGGGTTAAAAACATTCAGTACTTC	CASSFRVKNIQYF
TRBJ2-5	TRBV12-3/TRBV12-4	NA	many	TGTGCCAGCAGTTGGGCAGGGGTGAGGGAGACCCAGTACTTC	CASSWAGVRETQYF
TRBJ1-2	TRBV12-3/TRBV12-4	NA	few	TGTGCCAGCAGTCACGAACCGGGACCTGGCGGCTACACCTTC	CASSHEPGPGGYTF
TRBJ1-6	TRBV18	NA	NA	TGTGCCAGCTCACCGGAGTTAAGCTCACCCCTCCACTTT	CASSPELSSPLHF
TRBJ2-1	TRBV5-1	TRBD1	few	TGCGCCAGCACTGGGACAGCCTCCTACAATGAGCAGTTCTTC	CASTGTASYNEQFF
TRBJ2-5	TRBV21-1	NA	NA	TGTGCCAGGAGAGGGGCAGGTGTCTCGAGGGAGACCCAGTACTTC	CARRGAGVSRETQYF
TRBJ2-3	TRBV7-7	NA	NA	TGTGCTAGCAGCTTCCAGGGATTGTCGACAGATACGCAGTATTTT	CASSFQGLSTDTQYF
TRBJ2-1	TRBV6-4	NA	few	TGTGCCAGCAGCCCCGGGAGAGGGGCCAATGAGCAGTTCTTC	CASSPGRGANEQFF
TRBJ1-5	TRBV6-1	TRBD1	NA	TGTGCCAGCAGAGCGACAGGGGGAAGGAATCAGCCCCAGCATTTT	CASRATGGRNQPQHF
TRBJ1-1	TRBV4-3	NA	few	TGCGCCAGCAGCCAAGTCTGGAACGCGGGACAGAACACTGAAGCTTTCTTT	CASSQVWNAGQNTEAFF
TRBJ2-1	TRBV11-3	NA	many	TGTGCCAGCAGCGTTGGACAGTCGAGCTCCTACAATGAGCAGTTCTTC	CASSVGQSSSYNEQFF